Reported below is one T cell receptor (beta chain). CDR1 and CDR2 (germline): SEHNR, FQNEAQ (reference sequence). This CDR3 is 14 amino acids long. V was cut by 4 bases and J by 4 bases, with 13 bases left in between. The sample originates from a study of blood T cell repertoires in COVID-19. Study at large: Spain, Italy and the United States supplied samples that represented acute and convalescent COVID-19. The cDNA or gDNA used as material had been derived from T cells, B-cell-depleted T cells, or PBMCs.

Original handling: Counts of nucleated cells, estimated from reference gene primer amplification, were obtained. Data came from immunoSEQ multiplex PCR; TCRdb stores just in-frame clones and leaves some out. The V and J calls and clone size are taken from that table; D and trimming were inferred from the DNA. The table has under 200,000 clones, 80% to 95% seen once. The sequence was collected from a middle-aged man with acute or convalescent COVID-19. The chain carries TRBV7-9 and TRBJ2-5; D is possibly TRBD1 (6 bases). Sequencing input: peripheral blood. DNA of the CDR3: TGTGCCAGCAGCTCGTCGGGACACCCAGAGACCCAGTACTTC. This translates into CASSSSGHPETQYF.